These 18 T cell receptor beta chains originate from one sample sequenced in a study of OX40 agonist ivuxolimab in advanced cancers. Assay: immunoSEQ multiplex PCR; the TCRdb copy retains only in-frame clones and omits some. Here the sample spans about 60,000 clones, roughly 86% being singletons. Sample: CD4+ or CD8+ T cells sorted from blood, taken in a trial of the OX40 agonist ivuxolimab. The receptor set was obtained from an adult with an advanced solid tumor such as melanoma, head and neck, liver or kidney cancer.

This sequence joins TRBV11-2 and TRBJ2-1, with 11 bases that match TRBD2. Trimming removed 6 bases from V and 9 bases from J; junction bases left unmatched: 19. Looked up from germline, CDR1 is SGHAT and CDR2 is FQNNGV. CDR3 length: 18 residues. In DNA form, the CDR3 reads TGTGCCAGCAGGCCCATTGCAGTAGCGGGAGGGCGGCGTGGTGAGCAGTTCTTC. Its translation is CASRPIAVAGGRRGEQFF. Based on the CDR3 plus reference TRBV11-2 and TRBJ2-1, the full variable domain is EAGVAQSPRYKIIEKRQSVAFWCNPISGHATLYWYQQILGQGPKLLIQFQNNGVVDDSQLPKDRFSAERLKGVDSTLKIQPAKLEDSAVYLCASRPIAVAGGRRGEQFFGPGTRLTVL.

The chain employs TRBV5-4 and TRBJ2-7, with D unresolved. CDR3 length: 13 residues. V lost 2 bases and J 2 bases, leaving 8 bases between the germline ends. Looked up from germline, CDR1 is SGHNT and CDR2 is YYREEE (reference sequence). CDR3 nucleotide sequence: TGTGCCAGCAGCTTAGACCCGACCTACGAGCAGTACTTC. The encoded protein is CASSLDPTYEQYF.

The rearrangement uses TRBV5-4 and TRBJ2-5; 8 bases fit TRBD2. The ends lost 7 bases at V and 4 bases at J; junction bases unmatched: 12. Germline CDR1 and CDR2: SGHNT and YYREEE (reference sequence). The length of the CDR3 is 15 residues. The CDR3 region has the DNA TGTGCCAGCGGGGGCGGTAGCGGGATCGTAGAGACCCAGTACTTC. It specifies CASGGGSGIVETQYF.

The rearrangement uses TRBV6-6 and TRBJ2-2, with D tentatively TRBD2 (5 bases). The length of the CDR3 is 13 residues. Germline loops: CDR1 MNHNY, CDR2 SVGAGI (reference sequence). The V gene lost 11 bases and the J gene lost 1 base, with 11 bases spanning the gap. The chain's CDR3 is CAGSRENTGELFF. The DNA of the CDR3 is TGTGCCGGAAGCCGGGAGAACACCGGGGAGCTGTTTTTT.

The V gene is TRBV20-1, the J gene TRBJ2-5; D is ambiguous. This CDR3 region has 11 residues. V was clipped by 6 bases and J by 5 bases, with 10 bases between them. CDR1 and CDR2 (germline): DFQATT, SNEGSKA (reference sequence). The CDR3, as DNA: TGCAGTGCCGAACTGCAGGAGACCCAGTACTTC. Encoded protein: CSAELQETQYF.

A few counts support this clone. The genes are TRBV4-3 and TRBJ1-2, with D perhaps TRBD1 (6 bases). This CDR3 comprises 15 residues. From germline, CDR1 is LGHNA and CDR2 YSLEER. Trimming removed 4 bases at V and 5 bases at J, with 17 bases between. DNA of the CDR3: TGCGCCAGCAGCCGGCAACGGGACACCGAGTATGGCTACACCTTC. It codes for CASSRQRDTEYGYTF.

The V call is TRBV19, the J call TRBJ2-5; 8 bases are a match to TRBD1. The CDR3 contains 15 residues. Germline CDR1 is LNHDA and CDR2 is SQIVND (reference sequence). V lost 3 bases to trimming and J lost 4 bases; unmatched junction nucleotides: 7. The CDR3 nucleotides read TGTGCCAGTAGTATGCAGGGGGCGCTGCGAGAGACCCAGTACTTC. Protein: CASSMQGALRETQYF. Full variable domain (outside the CDR3, taken from reference TRBV19 and TRBJ2-5): DGGITQSPKYLFRKEGQNVTLSCEQNLNHDAMYWYRQDPGQGLRLIYYSQIVNDFQKGDIAEGYSVSREKKESFPLTVTSAQKNPTAFYLCASSMQGALRETQYFGPGTRLLVL.

This sequence joins TRBV5-3 and TRBJ2-1, with D uncertain. TRBV5-3 is reported as an ORF; its role is uncertain. V lost 4 bases to trimming and J lost 0 bases, with 14 bases between them. The CDR3 spans 16 residues. CDR3 protein: CARSVQTVSSYNEQFF. CDR3 sequence (DNA): TGTGCCAGAAGCGTTCAAACGGTAAGCTCCTACAATGAGCAGTTCTTC.

V and J are TRBV7-9 and TRBJ2-5; no definite D call. The CDR3 spans 15 residues. Trimming stripped 2 bases from V and 1 base from J, with 11 bases between. The V gene's germline CDR1 is SEHNR and CDR2 FQNEAQ (reference sequence). The CDR3 here is CASSLRAGIQETQYF. CDR3 coding DNA: TGTGCCAGCAGCTTAAGGGCAGGCATCCAAGAGACCCAGTACTTC.

V usage is TRBV29-1 and J usage is TRBJ2-2, with 7 positions matching TRBD2. Germline values: CDR1 SQVTM, CDR2 ANQGSEA. The length of the CDR3 is 13 residues. Germline trimming cut 4 bases from V and 6 bases from J; bases unmatched to any gene: 5. The CDR3 sequence: CSVGEGLAGELFF. The CDR3, as DNA: TGCAGCGTTGGGGAGGGCCTGGCCGGGGAGCTGTTTTTT.

The chain employs TRBV6-4 and TRBJ2-1, with D perhaps TRBD2 (5 bases). V was pared by 4 bases and J by 5 bases, with 12 bases between. CDR1 is MRHNA, CDR2 SNTAGT, per germline. The CDR3 runs 14 residues. DNA of the CDR3: TGTGCCAGCAGTGGCACCGGGGAGAACAATGAGCAGTTCTTC. Its translation: CASSGTGENNEQFF.

The chain recombines TRBV28 with TRBJ2-7; 11 bases fit TRBD2. The V and J ends lost 2 bases and 3 bases, in that order; junction bases with no gene match: 9. CDR1 is MDHEN and CDR2 is SYDVKM in the germline V gene. The CDR3 has 17 residues. The CDR3 bases are TGTGCCAGCAGTTTAGTCTCCGGGACTAGCGGATACTACGAGCAGTACTTC. Its protein product is CASSLVSGTSGYYEQYF. The complete variable domain, with remaining parts taken from reference TRBV28 and TRBJ2-7, reads DVKVTQSSRYLVKRTGEKVFLECVQDMDHENMFWYRQDPGLGLRLIYFSYDVKMKEKGDIPEGYSVSREKKERFSLILESASTNQTSMYLCASSLVSGTSGYYEQYFGPGTRLTVT.

The CDR3 DNA follows: TGTGCCAGCAGCCCCAGCGGGAGGGCCCTCGGGGAGCTGTTTTTT. It codes for CASSPSGRALGELFF. V is TRBV5-4 and J is TRBJ2-2, with 10 bases fitting TRBD2. The CDR3 covers 15 residues. Trimming at V came to 4 bases and at J to 7 bases, leaving 7 bases not matched to a gene. Germline V CDR1 and CDR2: SGHNT, YYREEE (reference sequence).

This chain links TRBV6-6 with TRBJ2-7; tentative D call: TRBD2 (6 bases). From germline, CDR1 is MNHNY and CDR2 SVGAGI (reference sequence). The V gene lost 2 bases and the J gene lost 3 bases, with 11 bases spanning the gap. This CDR3 is 14 amino acids long. The CDR3 protein is CASSYTGASYEQYF. As DNA, the CDR3 is TGTGCCAGCAGTTACACGGGAGCGAGCTACGAGCAGTACTTC.

The chain joins TRBV7-8 to TRBJ2-7, with 9 positions matching TRBD2. J lost 4 bases, V lost 1 base, and 5 bases had no gene match. CDR3 length equals 15 residues. Germline V gene lookup returns CDR1 SGHVS and CDR2 FQNEAQ. CDR3 amino acids: CASSLVSGREYEQYF. CDR3 in DNA: TGTGCCAGCAGCTTAGTTAGCGGGAGAGAATACGAGCAGTACTTC.

The gene calls are TRBV9 and TRBJ2-1; no clear D. Trimming stripped 1 base from V and 0 bases from J, with 8 bases between. This CDR3 is built from 15 residues. The germline CDR1 and CDR2 sequences are SGDLS and YYNGEE. CDR3 nucleotides: TGTGCCAGCAGCGTAACAGACGACTCCTACAATGAGCAGTTCTTC. It specifies CASSVTDDSYNEQFF. Drawing the rest from reference TRBV9 and TRBJ2-1, the complete variable domain is DSGVTQTPKHLITATGQRVTLRCSPRSGDLSVYWYQQSLDQGLQFLIQYYNGEERAKGNILERFSAQQFPDLHSELNLSSLELGDSALYFCASSVTDDSYNEQFFGPGTRLTVL.

The chain is built from TRBV5-4 and TRBJ1-2; no definite D call. The CDR3 covers 15 residues. Trimming took 0 bases from V and 5 from J, leaving 14 bases between them. Germline values: CDR1 SGHNT, CDR2 YYREEE (reference sequence). This CDR3 is CASSLDFSPLYGYTF. CDR3 nucleotides: TGTGCCAGCAGCTTGGATTTTTCACCTCTTTATGGCTACACCTTC.

The genes are TRBV7-2 and TRBJ2-7, with 9 bases lining up with TRBD2. This CDR3 has 15 amino acids. Germline V gene data show CDR1 as SGHTA and CDR2 as FQGNSA. V lost 1 base, J lost 3 bases, and 4 bases stayed unmatched. The CDR3, as DNA: TGTGCCAGCAGCTTAGTAGCGGGAGCAGTCTACGAGCAGTACTTC. This encodes CASSLVAGAVYEQYF.